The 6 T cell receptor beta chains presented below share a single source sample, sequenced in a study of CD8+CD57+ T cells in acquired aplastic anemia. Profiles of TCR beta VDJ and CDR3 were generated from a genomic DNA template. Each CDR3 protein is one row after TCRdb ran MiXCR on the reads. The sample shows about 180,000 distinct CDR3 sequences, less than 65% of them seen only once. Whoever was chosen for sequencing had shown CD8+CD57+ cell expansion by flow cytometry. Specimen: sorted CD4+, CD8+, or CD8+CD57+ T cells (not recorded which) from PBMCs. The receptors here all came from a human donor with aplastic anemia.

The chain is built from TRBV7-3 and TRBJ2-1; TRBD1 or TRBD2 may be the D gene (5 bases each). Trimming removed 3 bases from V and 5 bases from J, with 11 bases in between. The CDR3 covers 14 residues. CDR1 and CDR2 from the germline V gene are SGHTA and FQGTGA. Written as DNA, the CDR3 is TGTGCCAGCAGCTTCGGGACGGGGAACAATGAGCAGTTCTTC. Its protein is CASSFGTGNNEQFF.

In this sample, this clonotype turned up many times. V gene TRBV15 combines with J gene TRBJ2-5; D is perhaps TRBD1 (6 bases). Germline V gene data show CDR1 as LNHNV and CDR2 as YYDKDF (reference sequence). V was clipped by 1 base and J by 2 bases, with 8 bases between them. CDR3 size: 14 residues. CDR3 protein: CATSRGQEQETQYF. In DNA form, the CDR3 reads TGTGCCACCAGCAGAGGACAGGAGCAAGAGACCCAGTACTTC.

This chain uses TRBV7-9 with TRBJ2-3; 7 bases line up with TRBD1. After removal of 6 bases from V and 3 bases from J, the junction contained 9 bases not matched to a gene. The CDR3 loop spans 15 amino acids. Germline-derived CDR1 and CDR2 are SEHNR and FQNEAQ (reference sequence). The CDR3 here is CASRKGQIVTDTQYF. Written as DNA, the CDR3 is TGTGCCAGCAGAAAGGGACAGATAGTTACAGATACGCAGTATTTT.

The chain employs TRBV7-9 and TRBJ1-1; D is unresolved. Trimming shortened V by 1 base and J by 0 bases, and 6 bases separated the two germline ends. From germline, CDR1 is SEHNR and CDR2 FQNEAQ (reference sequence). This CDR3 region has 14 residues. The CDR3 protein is CASSLEQVNTEAFF. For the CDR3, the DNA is TGTGCCAGCAGCTTAGAACAAGTGAACACTGAAGCTTTCTTT.

The chain's CDR3 is CASSPRQGQTGELFF. CDR3 nucleotides: TGTGCCAGCAGCCCCAGACAGGGGCAGACCGGGGAGCTGTTTTTT. This chain connects TRBV7-6 to TRBJ2-2; 8 bases fit TRBD1. The germline V gene has CDR1 SGHVS and CDR2 FNYEAQ. The ends lost 5 bases at V and 5 bases at J; junction bases unmatched: 7. This CDR3 is 15 amino acids long.

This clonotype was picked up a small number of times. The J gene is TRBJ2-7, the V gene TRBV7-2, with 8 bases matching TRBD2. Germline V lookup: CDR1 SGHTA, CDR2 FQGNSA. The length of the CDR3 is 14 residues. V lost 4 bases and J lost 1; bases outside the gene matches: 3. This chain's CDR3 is CASSYSGASYEQYF. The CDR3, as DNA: TGTGCCAGCAGCTATAGCGGGGCTTCCTACGAGCAGTACTTC.